This is a list of T cell receptor beta chains from one sample in a study of OX40 agonist ivuxolimab in advanced cancers. Only in-frame clones appear in the TCRdb table, and some are missing; sequencing was by immunoSEQ multiplex PCR. The data hold more than 60,000 clones, with roughly nine tenths observed a single time. The sequenced sample was CD4+ or CD8+ T cells sorted from blood, obtained in a trial of the OX40 agonist ivuxolimab. These receptors all come from an adult with an advanced solid tumor such as melanoma, head and neck, liver or kidney cancer. Each CDR3 is given with its conserved first and last residue. A D gene is named only where the DNA matches it firmly. The listing skips clone size in some rows; elsewhere it reads once, few, many or a size class.

TGTGCCAGCAGTGACGGACAGGGTGGCGAGACCCAGTACTTC CASSDGQGGETQYF TRBJ2-5 TRBV6-1 TRBD1 once
TGTGCCAGTAGTATCATCGGGTTGGGGACAGGGAACACTGAAGCTTTCTTT CASSIIGLGTGNTEAFF TRBJ1-1 TRBV19 TRBD1 .
TGTGCCAGCAGTTCAGGGACATTGAACACTGAAGCTTTCTTT CASSSGTLNTEAFF TRBJ1-1 TRBV28 . .
TGTGCCAGCAGCTTAGCGCAAACGCGGAATGAGCAGTTCTTC CASSLAQTRNEQFF TRBJ2-1 TRBV11-1 . once
TGTGCCAGCAGTGACAGGTACTACGAGCAGTACTTC CASSDRYYEQYF TRBJ2-7 TRBV14 . .
TGCGCCAGCAGCTTGGTGCATCGTAGCACAGATACGCAGTATTTT CASSLVHRSTDTQYF TRBJ2-3 TRBV5-1 . .
TGTGCCAGCAGTTCACTCCCTGAGGAGACCCAGTACTTC CASSSLPEETQYF TRBJ2-5 TRBV6-5 . .
TGCGCCAGCAGCCAGAGCCGGGACAGGGGGACCGCGGGCAATCAGCCCCAGCATTTT CASSQSRDRGTAGNQPQHF TRBJ1-5 TRBV4-3 TRBD1 .
TGTGCCAGCTCACTCGAGGGGGCCTTGAACACTGAAGCTTTCTTT CASSLEGALNTEAFF TRBJ1-1 TRBV18 TRBD1 few
TGTGCCTGGAGTGGGGACAGGGTTGGAAACACCATATATTTT CAWSGDRVGNTIYF TRBJ1-3 TRBV30 TRBD1 .
TGTGCCAGTAGTATTTGGCGGACAGGGTACACCGGGGAGCTGTTTTTT CASSIWRTGYTGELFF TRBJ2-2 TRBV19 TRBD1 .
TGTGCCAGCAGCCCTCTCTCGGCTCAGGTAGATACGCAGTATTTT CASSPLSAQVDTQYF TRBJ2-3 TRBV9 . .
TGTGCCAGCAGTTTAAACCAGGAGTGGCTGTTTTTT CASSLNQEWLFF TRBJ1-4 TRBV28 . .
TGTGCCAGCAGCGTAGGTCAGAATCAGCCCCAGCATTTT CASSVGQNQPQHF TRBJ1-5 TRBV9 . .
TGTGCCAGCAGTTTATCGTTGAGGGGTGAACTGTTTTTT CASSLSLRGELFF TRBJ1-4 TRBV27 . .
TGCGCCAGCAGCCAAGATCCGGGCCTCAGGGAGACCCAGTACTTC CASSQDPGLRETQYF TRBJ2-5 TRBV4-1 . .
TGTGTCAGCAGCGTAGGACAGCTGGAAGAGACCCAGTACTTC CVSSVGQLEETQYF TRBJ2-5 TRBV9 . .
TGTGCCAGCAGCGCGCCGGGACTAGCGGGCAATGAGCAGTTCTTC CASSAPGLAGNEQFF TRBJ2-1 TRBV7-9 TRBD2 .
TGTGCCAGCCGGGACACTAGCACAGATACGCAGTATTTT CASRDTSTDTQYF TRBJ2-3 TRBV6-1 . .
TGTGCCATCATGGGGCTCGGCACAGATACGCAGTATTTT CAIMGLGTDTQYF TRBJ2-3 TRBV10-3 . .
TGTGCCTGGAGTTTTGACGGAACTAGCTATGGCTACACCTTC CAWSFDGTSYGYTF TRBJ1-2 TRBV30 . .
TGTGCCAGCAGTTCAGGGGTCCACGTTGGAAACACCATATATTTT CASSSGVHVGNTIYF TRBJ1-3 TRBV28 . .
TGCGCCAGCAGCTTGAGCCTAAGGGGCGGAAACTCCTACGAGCAGTACTTC CASSLSLRGGNSYEQYF TRBJ2-7 TRBV5-1 . .
TGCGCCAGCAGCTTACAGGACCTAGAAGAGACCCAGTACTTC CASSLQDLEETQYF TRBJ2-5 TRBV5-1 . .
TGCGCCAGCAGCCCTGACAGGTATAATGAAAAACTGTTTTTT CASSPDRYNEKLFF TRBJ1-4 TRBV4-1 . .
TGTGCCAGTAGCTCCCTCCCTGGCGAGCAGTACTTC CASSSLPGEQYF TRBJ2-7 TRBV19 . .